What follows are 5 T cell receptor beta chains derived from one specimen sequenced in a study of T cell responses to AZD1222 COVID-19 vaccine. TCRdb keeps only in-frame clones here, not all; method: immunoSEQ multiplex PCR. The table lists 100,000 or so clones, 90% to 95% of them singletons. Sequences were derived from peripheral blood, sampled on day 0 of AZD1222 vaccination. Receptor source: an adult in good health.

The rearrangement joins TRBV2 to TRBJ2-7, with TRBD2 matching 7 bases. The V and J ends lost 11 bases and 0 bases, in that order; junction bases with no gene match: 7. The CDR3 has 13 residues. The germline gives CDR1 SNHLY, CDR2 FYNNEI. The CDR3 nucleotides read TGTGCCGCACGGAGCGGGGCCTCCTACGAGCAGTACTTC. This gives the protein CAARSGASYEQYF.

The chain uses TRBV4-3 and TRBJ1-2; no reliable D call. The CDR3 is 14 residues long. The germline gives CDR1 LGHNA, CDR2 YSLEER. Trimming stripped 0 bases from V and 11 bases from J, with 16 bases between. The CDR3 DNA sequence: TGCGCCAGCAGCCAAGATAAAGAAGTCGGCGGGTACACCTTC. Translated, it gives CASSQDKEVGGYTF.

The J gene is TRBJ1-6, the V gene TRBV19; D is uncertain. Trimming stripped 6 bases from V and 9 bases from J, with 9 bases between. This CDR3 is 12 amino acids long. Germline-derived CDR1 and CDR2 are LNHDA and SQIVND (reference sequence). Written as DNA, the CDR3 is TGTGCCAGTAGCGCGGGGAGTTCACCCCTCCACTTT. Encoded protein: CASSAGSSPLHF.

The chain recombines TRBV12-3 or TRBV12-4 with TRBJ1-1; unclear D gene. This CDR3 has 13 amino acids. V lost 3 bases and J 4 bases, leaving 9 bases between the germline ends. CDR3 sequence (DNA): TGTGCCAGCAGTTTTTCGGGTAGCACTGAAGCTTTCTTT. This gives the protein CASSFSGSTEAFF.

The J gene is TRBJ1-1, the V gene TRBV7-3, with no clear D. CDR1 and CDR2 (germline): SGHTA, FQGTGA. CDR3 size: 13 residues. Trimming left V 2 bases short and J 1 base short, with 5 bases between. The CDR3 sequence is CASSLVPNTEAFF. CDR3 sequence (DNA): TGTGCCAGCAGCTTAGTCCCGAACACTGAAGCTTTCTTT.